This T cell receptor (beta chain) was observed in a study of long-term antiretroviral therapy in people with HIV. In the United States, treatment was given to all participants with HIV. Germline V lookup: CDR1 MNHEY, CDR2 SVGAGI. The V and J ends lost 1 base and 4 bases respectively, with 11 bases between them. This CDR3 is 14 amino acids long. Investigators performed immunoSEQ version v3.0 at survey level. The repertoire was sequenced with immunoSEQ multiplex PCR; TCRdb's copy has only in-frame clones and lacks some. This table holds approximately 24,000 clones, under 90% found once. The V gene is TRBV6-5, the J gene TRBJ2-7, with D uncertain. The sequencing used unsorted PBMCs, collected at the start of antiretroviral therapy, before treatment. The TCR sequence derives from a woman between 18 and 30 years old with HIV. In nucleotides, the CDR3 is TGTGCCAGCAGTTACTATCCGGGTCAGTACGAGCAGTACTTC. It specifies CASSYYPGQYEQYF.